The 28 T cell receptor beta chains reported below all come from one sample, sequenced in a study of monozygotic twins with inflammatory bowel disease. TCRdb reprocessed the 5' RACE reads, with one entry per CDR3 protein and no DNA. The clone table shows approximately 160,000 distinct CDR3 sequences, with the ten largest holding approximately 7.4%. Sample: blood. Receptor source: a human donor with ulcerative colitis or Crohn's disease, or a healthy co-twin of an affected twin (not recorded which).

This CDR3 reads CSGGTVSYNEQFF. The chain has TRBV29-1 and TRBJ2-1; TCRdb names TRBD1, which stays unverified in the absence of DNA. Germline V lookup: CDR1 SQVTM, CDR2 ANQGSEA. The CDR3 runs to 13 residues.

V is TRBV2 and J is TRBJ2-3; the D gene TCRdb calls, TRBD1, cannot be checked with no DNA. The CDR3 covers 15 residues. Germline lookup yields CDR1 SNHLY and CDR2 FYNNEI. This CDR3 is CASSRDRVRPDTQYF.

CDR3 in amino acids: CASSSGQLAYEQYF. The V gene is TRBV5-1, the J gene TRBJ2-7. Germline-derived CDR1 and CDR2 are SGHRS and YFSETQ. This CDR3 has 14 residues.

The J gene is TRBJ1-4, the V gene TRBV6-7. TRBV6-7 is classed as an ORF, of uncertain function. CDR3 length: 18 amino acids. The CDR3: CASSYSTDEWGAREKLFF.

CDR3 in amino acids: CASSPMGGQGLYEQYF. The chain combines TRBV21-1 with TRBJ2-7; the D call from TCRdb, TRBD1, cannot be confirmed without DNA. TRBV21-1 is a documented pseudogene. This CDR3 has 16 residues.

V and J are TRBV20-1 and TRBJ1-5; TCRdb designates TRBD1, a call that cannot be tested without DNA. The CDR3 contains 16 residues. Germline V gene lookup returns CDR1 DFQATT and CDR2 SNEGSKA (reference sequence). The CDR3 sequence: CSAPMLGGVDNQPQHF.

The CDR3 sequence: CATTRGAYNEQFF. This chain connects TRBV15 to TRBJ2-1; TCRdb indicates TRBD2, and absent DNA this call remains unverified. The germline V gene encodes CDR1 LNHNV and CDR2 YYDKDF (reference sequence). CDR3 length: 13 residues.

V and J are TRBV24-1 and TRBJ2-1; TCRdb lists TRBD1, though no DNA is available to test this call. The CDR3 extends over 18 amino acids. Per germline, CDR1 KGHDR and CDR2 SFDVKD. This CDR3 is CATSDSRLYRGGYNEQFF.

The rearrangement uses TRBV3-1 and TRBJ2-5; TCRdb outputs TRBD2, but without DNA this stays unchecked. Germline V CDR1 and CDR2: LGHDT, YNNKEL (reference sequence). The CDR3 is 16 residues long. CDR3 in amino acids: CASSQDPAGKQETQYF.

The V and J genes are TRBV12-3 or TRBV12-4 and TRBJ1-1; TCRdb gives TRBD1 as the D gene, but with no DNA this cannot be confirmed. The length of the CDR3 is 13 residues. CDR3 protein: CASSLTQAGEAFF.

V gene TRBV28 combines with J gene TRBJ1-2. The germline V gene has CDR1 MDHEN and CDR2 SYDVKM. This CDR3 comprises 12 residues. This chain's CDR3 is CASSPDVTGYTF.

The chain combines TRBV7-2 with TRBJ2-2; TCRdb gives TRBD1 as the D gene, but with no DNA this cannot be confirmed. The germline CDR1 and CDR2 sequences are SGHTA and FQGNSA. This CDR3 is 17 amino acids long. CDR3 amino acids: CASSLALGVAITGELFF. The whole variable domain, remainder taken from reference TRBV7-2 and TRBJ2-2, is GAGVSQSPSNKVTEKGKDVELRCDPISGHTALYWYRQSLGQGLEFLIYFQGNSAPDKSGLPSDRFSAERTGGSVSTLTIQRTQQEDSAVYLCASSLALGVAITGELFFGEGSRLTVL.

The chain combines TRBV19 with TRBJ2-1; TCRdb's assignment of TRBD2 cannot be checked, as there is no DNA. Germline values: CDR1 LNHDA, CDR2 SQIVND (reference sequence). The CDR3 covers 16 residues. CDR3 sequence: CASSIEGGSHYNEQFF. Based on the CDR3 plus reference TRBV19 and TRBJ2-1, the full variable domain is DGGITQSPKYLFRKEGQNVTLSCEQNLNHDAMYWYRQDPGQGLRLIYYSQIVNDFQKGDIAEGYSVSREKKESFPLTVTSAQKNPTAFYLCASSIEGGSHYNEQFFGPGTRLTVL.

This chain joins TRBV24-1 and TRBJ2-1; the TCRdb D gene call, TRBD1, has no DNA to confirm it. This CDR3 region has 15 residues. Germline values: CDR1 KGHDR, CDR2 SFDVKD. The CDR3 reads CATSSARGVYNEQFF.

This chain joins TRBV6-6 and TRBJ1-1; TCRdb reports TRBD1, a call that lacks DNA to check it against. Germline values: CDR1 MNHNY, CDR2 SVGAGI (reference sequence). The CDR3 totals 14 residues. The CDR3 here is CASSYSGANTEAFF.

The CDR3 region is CASSLTGHANTEAFF. The rearrangement links TRBV7-3 to TRBJ1-1; TCRdb outputs TRBD1, but without DNA this stays unchecked. CDR1 is SGHTA, CDR2 FQGTGA, per germline. The CDR3 is 15 amino acids.

V gene TRBV30 combines with J gene TRBJ1-2; the TRBD1 assignment by TCRdb is unverifiable without DNA. The CDR3 is 15 amino acids. In germline, CDR1 is GTSNPN, CDR2 SVGIG (reference sequence). CDR3 sequence reads: CAWSQGIDRRDGYTF.

The V and J genes are TRBV20-1 and TRBJ1-2; TCRdb indicates TRBD1, and absent DNA this call remains unverified. This CDR3 contains 15 residues. CDR1 and CDR2 from the germline V gene are DFQATT and SNEGSKA (reference sequence). The CDR3 protein is CSARDAGALNYGYTF.

The rearrangement joins TRBV5-5 to TRBJ2-3. CDR3 length equals 15 residues. Germline V lookup: CDR1 SGHKS, CDR2 YYEKEE (reference sequence). CDR3 sequence reads: CASSLEQILGNTQYF.

The rearrangement joins TRBV11-2 to TRBJ2-1; the TRBD2 assignment by TCRdb is unverifiable without DNA. The CDR3 has 19 residues. In germline, CDR1 is SGHAT, CDR2 FQNNGV. CDR3 protein: CASSLGTRGPAGVRGEQFF.

The chain recombines TRBV4-1 with TRBJ2-5; TCRdb indicates TRBD2, and absent DNA this call remains unverified. Germline CDR1 MGHRA, CDR2 YSYEKL. The CDR3 consists of 15 residues. The CDR3 sequence is CASSRQLAGVETQYF.

This chain joins TRBV4-1 and TRBJ2-7; the TRBD1 assignment by TCRdb is unverifiable without DNA. The CDR3 is made up of 15 amino acids. CDR1 and CDR2 (germline): MGHRA, YSYEKL. CDR3 loop: CASSSRQGDSYEQYF.

V usage is TRBV20-1 and J usage is TRBJ2-4; TCRdb lists TRBD2, though no DNA is available to test this call. The CDR3 is 16 residues long. Germline V gene lookup returns CDR1 DFQATT and CDR2 SNEGSKA (reference sequence). The CDR3 sequence: CSARGGGYLAKNIQYF.

This chain connects TRBV12-3 or TRBV12-4 to TRBJ2-1; TCRdb calls TRBD2, which cannot be checked without DNA. The CDR3 totals 14 residues. This CDR3 is CASSWTSGRVEQFF.

The CDR3 here is CASSPSGTGGADTQYF. V gene TRBV18 combines with J gene TRBJ2-3; checking the TCRdb D call of TRBD2 is not possible without DNA. Germline lookup yields CDR1 KGHSH and CDR2 LQKENI. This CDR3 is 16 amino acids long.

The V call is TRBV7-8, the J call TRBJ2-1; TCRdb reports TRBD2, a call that lacks DNA to check it against. This CDR3 is built from 18 residues. Germline CDR1 is SGHVS and CDR2 is FQNEAQ. The CDR3 here is CASSLAPPGLAGVNEQFF.

This rearrangement joins TRBV11-3 to TRBJ2-7; TCRdb's D call of TRBD2 is untestable without DNA. Germline V CDR1 and CDR2: SGHNT, YENEEA. This CDR3 is 14 amino acids long. The CDR3 region is CASSRGLAGSEQYF.

V and J are TRBV5-1 and TRBJ2-3; lacking DNA, the TRBD2 call made by TCRdb goes unchecked. The CDR3 contains 15 residues. Germline CDR1 reads SGHRS; CDR2 reads YFSETQ. The CDR3 loop is CASSSTGRETDTQYF. The whole variable domain, remainder taken from reference TRBV5-1 and TRBJ2-3, is KAGVTQTPRYLIKTRGQQVTLSCSPISGHRSVSWYQQTPGQGLQFLFEYFSETQRNKGNFPGRFSGRQFSNSRSEMNVSTLELGDSALYLCASSSTGRETDTQYFGPGTRLTVL.